These T cell receptor beta chains were read from a single sample in a study of blood T cell repertoires in COVID-19. Only in-frame clones appear in the TCRdb table, and some are missing; sequencing was by immunoSEQ multiplex PCR. The sample lists approximately 280,000 clones, 70% to 90% occurring once. Material: peripheral blood. Every receptor here comes from an older woman with acute or convalescent COVID-19. The conserved cysteine and the conserved F or W are not part of the CDR3 here.

>TRBV28|TRBJ1-3
ASSLGDSSGNTIY
>TRBV4-3|TRBJ2-7
ASSQEGRGSYEQY
>TRBV10-3|TRBJ2-7
AISESGTGDYEQY
>TRBV13|TRBJ1-4
ASSLLWSRGREKLF
>TRBV3-1/TRBV3-2|TRBJ2-7
ASSHQGLAGGTYEQY
>TRBV5-4|TRBJ1-5
ASSPGQGGQPQH
>TRBV7-2|TRBJ1-3
ASSLGSAGNTIY
>TRBV4-1|TRBJ2-7
ASSPSGQGYEQY
>TRBV5-6|TRBJ1-1
ASSPGQGNTEAF
>TRBV18|TRBJ2-5
ASSPSHADGGTQY
>TRBV11-2|TRBJ2-1
ASSFVDGRNEQF
>TRBV9|TRBJ2-7
ASSVGRSAYEQY
>TRBV27|TRBJ2-3
ASSPRTSGSGTQY
>TRBV5-1|TRBJ1-2
ASSPGGEGYGYT
>TRBV6-5|TRBJ1-2
ASSRTGTPSYGYT
>TRBV10-3|TRBJ2-7
ASKITGTGSHEQY
>TRBV5-1|TRBJ2-7
ASSFTGQGFDEQY
>TRBV7-2|TRBJ2-7
ASSYTTGVYEQY
>TRBV19|TRBJ1-1
ASTPWDRGEAF
>TRBV18|TRBJ1-5
ASSVGLDYSNQPQH